This T cell receptor beta chain was sequenced in a study of identifying expanded T cells in peripheral blood. Whole-study results and caveats: Technical replicates showed about 1.2 changed clones; roughly two weeks about 16; four weeks 19. Across healthy donors, higher total template counts meant significantly greater approximately 2-week count variance.

No infections or other immune events were documented during collection. Repertoires were generated with immunoSEQ multiplex PCR, while TCRdb's copy carries only in-frame clones and drops some. The data contain about 58,000 clones, approximately 89% of them singletons. Notes on this clone: As yet, its antigen is unknown.

The CDR3 has 11 amino acids. The V end lost 7 bases, the J end lost 7 bases, and 10 bases lay between the germline ends. CDR1 is MNHEY and CDR2 is SVGAGI in the germline V gene. The chain couples TRBV6-5 to TRBJ2-5; unclear D gene. The sequencing input was blood. The receptor was derived from a person aged 18 to 70 in good health. CDR3 nucleotides: TGTGCCAGCACCGACTCCGCGACCCAGTACTTC. The encoded protein is CASTDSATQYF.